This T cell receptor beta chain originates from a study of cytomegalovirus exposure and HLA in healthy donors. The PCR ran on 60 Vbeta and 13 Jbeta primers. Sequenced by immunoSEQ multiplex PCR; TCRdb stores in-frame clones only, minus some. The sample gives approximately 220,000 clones, roughly 82% of which show up once; nearly 6% is in the top ten. Trimming removed 5 bases from V and 2 bases from J, with 10 bases in between. CDR3 length: 13 amino acids. Germline V gene data show CDR1 as SEHNR and CDR2 as FQNEAQ (reference sequence). This receptor was obtained from a man aged 40-50 years in good health and CMV-seropositive. The V call is TRBV7-9, the J call TRBJ2-7; a weak D match, TRBD1 (6 bases). Specimen: PBMCs. Written as DNA, the CDR3 is TGTGCCAGCAGCCCCGACAGGCCCTACGAGCAGTACGTC. It codes for CASSPDRPYEQYV.